Shown below are 11 T cell receptor beta chains from a single sample sequenced in a study of a mutant IDH1 vaccine in newly diagnosed glioma. Clones were read by immunoSEQ multiplex PCR, and TCRdb kept only the in-frame ones, dropping some. Here the sample spans some 54,000 clones, around 84% being singletons. Their antigens are not known. Time point of the sample: week 35, safety follow-up. The study gave 300 ug of mutant IDH1 20-mer peptide per vaccine dose, with topical imiquimod. This sample comprised PBMCs, obtained from a glioma patient whose treatment included an IDH1 peptide vaccine. The origin of the receptors is a woman aged 18 to 35 with glioma.

The V call is TRBV18, the J call TRBJ1-1; D unclear. CDR3 length equals 15 residues. V was cut by 8 bases and J by 3 bases, with 19 bases left in between. Looked up from germline, CDR1 is KGHSH and CDR2 is LQKENI. The CDR3 DNA is TGTGCCAGCACCCTACGGGGTTTAAGGGACACTGAAGCTTTCTTT. Translation gives CASTLRGLRDTEAFF.

This clone was seen a single time. The rearrangement uses TRBV11-3 and TRBJ2-3; 7 bases are a match to TRBD2. Germline CDR1 reads SGHNT; CDR2 reads YENEEA. The CDR3 is made up of 14 amino acids. J was trimmed by 4 bases and V by 2 bases; bases with no gene match: 3. The CDR3 DNA reads TGTGCCAGCAGCTTAACCGCGGGAGCAGATACGCAGTATTTT. Translated, it gives CASSLTAGADTQYF.

This clone was found once. This sequence joins TRBV5-1 and TRBJ2-7, with 7 nucleotides matching TRBD1. This CDR3 has 14 residues. V gave up 4 bases and J gave up 2 bases; unmatched junction bases: 6. The germline CDR1 and CDR2 sequences are SGHRS and YFSETQ. In DNA form, the CDR3 reads TGCGCCAGCAGCACCTCGACAGGGACCTACGAGCAGTACTTC. Its protein is CASSTSTGTYEQYF.

This rearrangement joins TRBV9 to TRBJ1-2; D possibly corresponds to TRBD1 (6 bases). This CDR3 contains 14 residues. The V gene's germline CDR1 is SGDLS and CDR2 YYNGEE. The V and J ends lost 4 bases and 10 bases respectively, with 20 bases between them. CDR3 in amino acids: CASSHNRVKIDYTF. For the CDR3, the DNA is TGTGCCAGCAGCCACAACAGGGTAAAGATAGACTACACCTTC.

The rearrangement uses TRBV6-1 and TRBJ2-5, with TRBD1 matching 9 bases. This CDR3 has 15 amino acids. With 6 bases clipped from V and 1 base from J, the junction kept 6 bases outside the gene matches. The germline CDR1 and CDR2 sequences are MNHNS and SASEGT. The CDR3 bases are TGTGCCAGCAGCGTACAGGGGGCGCTCCAAGAGACCCAGTACTTC. Translation: CASSVQGALQETQYF.

This CDR3 reads CASSLVGSGYNEQFF. For the CDR3, the DNA is TGTGCCAGCAGCCTTGTTGGTAGCGGGTACAATGAGCAGTTCTTC. The rearrangement uses TRBV9 and TRBJ2-1; 7 bases are a match to TRBD2. V lost 4 bases to trimming and J lost 4 bases; unmatched junction nucleotides: 8. This CDR3 has 15 residues. The germline V gene encodes CDR1 SGDLS and CDR2 YYNGEE.

J is TRBJ2-1 and V is TRBV6-1; TRBD2 agrees at 11 bases. The V and J ends lost 5 bases and 7 bases, in that order; junction bases with no gene match: 7. The CDR3 is 15 residues long. CDR1 MNHNS and CDR2 SASEGT come from the germline V gene. The CDR3 sequence: CASSLTSGSGNEQFF. Written as DNA, the CDR3 is TGTGCCAGCAGTCTCACTAGCGGGAGCGGAAATGAGCAGTTCTTC.

This clone is a singleton in its sample. This sequence joins TRBV29-1 and TRBJ1-3; the D is unclear. The CDR3 consists of 13 residues. Germline values: CDR1 SQVTM, CDR2 ANQGSEA. Trimming pared 2 bases from V and 3 bases from J, leaving 8 bases between. The CDR3 bases are TGCAGCGTTGAAACCCCTCGTGGAAACACCATATATTTT. It encodes CSVETPRGNTIYF.

This sequence joins TRBV10-3 and TRBJ1-6, with 10 bases matching TRBD1. The CDR3 is made up of 16 amino acids. V lost 2 bases, J lost 7 bases, and 5 bases stayed unmatched. Germline-derived CDR1 and CDR2 are ENHRY and SYGVKD. The CDR3 spells CAISEPGTGENSPLHF. The CDR3 DNA reads TGTGCCATCAGTGAGCCCGGGACAGGGGAAAATTCACCCCTCCACTTT.

CDR3 sequence (DNA): TGCAGCGTTGAAGGTGGGCGACATGGCGAGACCCAGTACTTC. It is translated as CSVEGGRHGETQYF. This rearrangement joins TRBV29-1 to TRBJ2-5, with D unclear. Germline CDR1 is SQVTM and CDR2 is ANQGSEA. This CDR3 is built from 14 residues. Trimming left V 1 base short and J 5 bases short, with 14 bases between.

The rearrangement joins TRBV4-1 to TRBJ1-1; D is undetermined. V shed 1 base and J shed 11 bases, with 14 bases lying between them. The germline gives CDR1 MGHRA, CDR2 YSYEKL. The length of the CDR3 is 13 residues. The CDR3 loop reads CASSQVGPSEAFF. The CDR3 DNA sequence: TGCGCCAGCAGCCAAGTGGGCCCTTCCGAGGCTTTCTTT.